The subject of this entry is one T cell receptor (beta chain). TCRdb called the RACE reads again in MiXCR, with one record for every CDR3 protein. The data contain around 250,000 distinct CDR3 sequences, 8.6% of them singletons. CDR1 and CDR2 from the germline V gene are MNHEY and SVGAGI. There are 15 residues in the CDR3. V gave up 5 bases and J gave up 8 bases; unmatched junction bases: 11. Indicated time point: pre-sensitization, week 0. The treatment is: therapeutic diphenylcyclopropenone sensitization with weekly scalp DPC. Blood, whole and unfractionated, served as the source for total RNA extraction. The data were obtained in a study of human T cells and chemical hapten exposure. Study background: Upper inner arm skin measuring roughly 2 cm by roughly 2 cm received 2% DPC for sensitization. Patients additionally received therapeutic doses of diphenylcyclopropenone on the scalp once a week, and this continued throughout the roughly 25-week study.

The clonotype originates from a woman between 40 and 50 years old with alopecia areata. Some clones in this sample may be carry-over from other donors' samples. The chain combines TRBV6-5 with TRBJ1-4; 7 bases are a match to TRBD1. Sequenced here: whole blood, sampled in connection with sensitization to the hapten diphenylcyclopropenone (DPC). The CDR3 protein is CASSPGQFPSEKLFF. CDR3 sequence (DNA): TGTGCCAGCAGTCCGGGACAGTTTCCTTCAGAAAAACTGTTTTTT.